This T cell receptor (beta chain) was obtained from a study of blood T cell repertoires in COVID-19. Study background: Acute and convalescent COVID-19 samples came from the United States, Italy and Spain. The cDNA or gDNA used as material had been derived from T cells, B-cell-depleted T cells, or PBMCs.

Original data processing: Amplified reference gene primers provided the basis for estimating nucleated cell counts. Produced via immunoSEQ multiplex PCR; TCRdb's table is partial and in-frame only. From that table come the V and J calls and clone size; the DNA was used to work out D and trimming. The sample carries about 68,000 clones, about four fifths recorded once. Trimming shortened V by 2 bases and J by 1 base, and 12 bases separated the two germline ends. The germline gives CDR1 SGHTA, CDR2 FQGNSA. This CDR3 has 15 residues. The sequence derives from a man between 45 and 60 years old with active COVID-19. The sample was peripheral blood. The rearrangement links TRBV7-2 to TRBJ2-7; a weak D match, TRBD2 (5 bases). This CDR3 is CASSLTGFASYEQYF. The CDR3 DNA reads TGTGCCAGCAGCTTAACGGGATTTGCTTCCTACGAGCAGTACTTC.